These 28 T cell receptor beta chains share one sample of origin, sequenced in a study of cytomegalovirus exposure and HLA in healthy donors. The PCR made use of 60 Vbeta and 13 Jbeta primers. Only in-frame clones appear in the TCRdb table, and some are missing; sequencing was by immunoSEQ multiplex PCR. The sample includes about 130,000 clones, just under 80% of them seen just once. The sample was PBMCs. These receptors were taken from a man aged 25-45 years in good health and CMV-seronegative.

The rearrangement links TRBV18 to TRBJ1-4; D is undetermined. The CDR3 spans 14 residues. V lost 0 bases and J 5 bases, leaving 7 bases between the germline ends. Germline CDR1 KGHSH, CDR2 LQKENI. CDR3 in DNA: TGTGCCAGCTCACCACCGGGAGTAAATGAAAAACTGTTTTTT. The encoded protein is CASSPPGVNEKLFF.

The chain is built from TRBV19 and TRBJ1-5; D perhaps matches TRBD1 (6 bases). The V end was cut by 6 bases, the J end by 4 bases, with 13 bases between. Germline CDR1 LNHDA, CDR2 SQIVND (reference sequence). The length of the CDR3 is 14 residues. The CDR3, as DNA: TGTGCCAGTAGGGACGGACAGAAAAATCAGCCCCAGCATTTT. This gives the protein CASRDGQKNQPQHF.

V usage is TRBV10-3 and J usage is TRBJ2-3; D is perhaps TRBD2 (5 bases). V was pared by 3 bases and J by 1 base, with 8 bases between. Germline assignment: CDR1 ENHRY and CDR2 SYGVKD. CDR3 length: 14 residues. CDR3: CAISDREGTDTQYF. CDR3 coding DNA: TGTGCCATCAGTGACCGGGAAGGCACAGATACGCAGTATTTT.

The CDR3 DNA reads TGTGCCATCAGTGAGTTCGAACAGTCGAACACCGGGGAGCTGTTTTTT. This encodes CAISEFEQSNTGELFF. The J gene is TRBJ2-2, the V gene TRBV10-3; D is unresolved. Trimming left V 1 base short and J 0 bases short, with 9 bases between. There are 16 residues in the CDR3. CDR1 ENHRY and CDR2 SYGVKD come from the germline V gene.

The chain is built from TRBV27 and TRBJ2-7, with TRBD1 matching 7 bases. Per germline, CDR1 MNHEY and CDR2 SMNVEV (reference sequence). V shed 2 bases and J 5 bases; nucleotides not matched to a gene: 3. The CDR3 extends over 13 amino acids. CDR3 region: CASSLERGHEQYF. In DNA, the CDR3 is TGTGCCAGCAGTTTAGAAAGGGGGCACGAGCAGTACTTC.

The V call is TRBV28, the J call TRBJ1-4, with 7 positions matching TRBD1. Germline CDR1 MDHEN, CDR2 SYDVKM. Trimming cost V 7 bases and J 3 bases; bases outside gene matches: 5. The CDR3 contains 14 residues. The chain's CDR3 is CASTTQGANEKLFF. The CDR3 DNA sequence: TGTGCCAGCACCACGCAGGGGGCTAATGAAAAACTGTTTTTT.

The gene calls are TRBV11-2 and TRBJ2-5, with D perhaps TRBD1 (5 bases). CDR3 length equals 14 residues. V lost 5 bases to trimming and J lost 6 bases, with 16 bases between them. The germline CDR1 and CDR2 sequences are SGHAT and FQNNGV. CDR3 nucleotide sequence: TGTGCCAGCAGCCTCCAGGGAAGGTTGCAGACCCAGTACTTC. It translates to CASSLQGRLQTQYF.

DNA for the CDR3: TGTGCCATCAGGCAGGGTACCGAGCAGTACTTC. Its translation: CAIRQGTEQYF. The rearrangement uses TRBV10-3 and TRBJ2-7; D possibly corresponds to TRBD1 (5 bases). The V end lost 6 bases, the J end lost 6 bases, and 9 bases lay between the germline ends. The CDR3 consists of 11 residues. Germline CDR1 is ENHRY and CDR2 is SYGVKD.

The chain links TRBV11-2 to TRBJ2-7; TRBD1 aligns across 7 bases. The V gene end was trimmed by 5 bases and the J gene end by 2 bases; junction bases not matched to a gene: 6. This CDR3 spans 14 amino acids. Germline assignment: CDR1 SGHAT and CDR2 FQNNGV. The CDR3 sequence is CASSPTGPTYEQYF. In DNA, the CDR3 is TGTGCCAGCAGCCCGACAGGGCCCACCTACGAGCAGTACTTC.

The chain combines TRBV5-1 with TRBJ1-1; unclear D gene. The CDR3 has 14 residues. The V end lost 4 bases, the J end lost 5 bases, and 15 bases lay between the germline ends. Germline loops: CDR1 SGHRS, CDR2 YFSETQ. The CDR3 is CASSDPGMGTEAFF. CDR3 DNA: TGCGCCAGCAGCGACCCGGGGATGGGAACTGAAGCTTTCTTT.

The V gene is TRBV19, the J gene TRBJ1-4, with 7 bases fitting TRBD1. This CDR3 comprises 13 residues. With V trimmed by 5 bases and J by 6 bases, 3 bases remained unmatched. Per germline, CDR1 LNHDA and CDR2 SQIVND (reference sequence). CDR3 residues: CASSDRVDEKLFF. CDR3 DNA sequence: TGTGCCAGTAGTGACAGGGTGGATGAAAAACTGTTTTTT.

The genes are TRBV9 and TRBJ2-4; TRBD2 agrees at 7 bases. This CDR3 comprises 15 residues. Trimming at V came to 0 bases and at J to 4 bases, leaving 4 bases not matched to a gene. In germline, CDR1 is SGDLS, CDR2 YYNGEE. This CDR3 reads CASSVGPSGKNIQYF. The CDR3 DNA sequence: TGTGCCAGCAGCGTAGGGCCTAGCGGTAAAAACATTCAGTACTTC.

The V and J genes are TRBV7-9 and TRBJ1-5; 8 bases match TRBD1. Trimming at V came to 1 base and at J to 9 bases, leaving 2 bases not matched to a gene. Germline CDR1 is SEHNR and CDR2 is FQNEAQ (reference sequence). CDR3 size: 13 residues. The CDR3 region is CASSLETGAPQHF. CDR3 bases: TGTGCCAGCAGCTTAGAGACAGGGGCGCCCCAGCATTTT.

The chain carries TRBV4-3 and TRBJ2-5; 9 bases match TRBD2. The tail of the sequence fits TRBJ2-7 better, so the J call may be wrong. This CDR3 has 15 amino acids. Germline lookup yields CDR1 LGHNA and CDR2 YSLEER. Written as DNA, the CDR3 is TGCGCCAGCAGCCAAGCTGTAGCGGGAGTGTACGAGCAGTACTTC. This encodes CASSQAVAGVYEQYF.

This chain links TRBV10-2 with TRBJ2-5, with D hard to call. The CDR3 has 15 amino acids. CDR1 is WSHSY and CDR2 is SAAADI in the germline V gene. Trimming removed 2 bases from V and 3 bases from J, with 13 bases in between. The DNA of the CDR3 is TGCGCCAGCAGTGAGATAGTTACCCGAAAAGAGACCCAGTACTTC. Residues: CASSEIVTRKETQYF.

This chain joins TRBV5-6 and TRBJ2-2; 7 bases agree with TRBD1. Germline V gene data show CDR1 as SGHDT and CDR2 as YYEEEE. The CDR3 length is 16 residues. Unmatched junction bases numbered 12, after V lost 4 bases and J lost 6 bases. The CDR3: CASSDGTVPAPGELFF. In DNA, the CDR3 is TGTGCCAGCAGCGACGGGACAGTCCCAGCCCCCGGGGAGCTGTTTTTT.

The DNA for the CDR3 is TGCGCCAGCAGCTTGGACGGAGATAACTATGGCTACACCTTC. Translated: CASSLDGDNYGYTF. The chain couples TRBV5-1 to TRBJ1-2, with no clear D. Trimming pared 0 bases from V and 1 base from J, leaving 7 bases between. Germline CDR1 SGHRS, CDR2 YFSETQ. The CDR3 is 14 amino acids. Full variable domain (remainder filled in from reference TRBV5-1 and TRBJ1-2): KAGVTQTPRYLIKTRGQQVTLSCSPISGHRSVSWYQQTPGQGLQFLFEYFSETQRNKGNFPGRFSGRQFSNSRSEMNVSTLELGDSALYLCASSLDGDNYGYTFGSGTRLTVV.

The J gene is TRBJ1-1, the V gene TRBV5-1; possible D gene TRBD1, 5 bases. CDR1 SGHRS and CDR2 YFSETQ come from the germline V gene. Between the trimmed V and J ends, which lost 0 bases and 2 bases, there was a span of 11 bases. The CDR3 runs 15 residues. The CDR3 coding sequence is TGCGCCAGCAGCTTGGTGGCAGGGCCTAACACTGAAGCTTTCTTT. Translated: CASSLVAGPNTEAFF.

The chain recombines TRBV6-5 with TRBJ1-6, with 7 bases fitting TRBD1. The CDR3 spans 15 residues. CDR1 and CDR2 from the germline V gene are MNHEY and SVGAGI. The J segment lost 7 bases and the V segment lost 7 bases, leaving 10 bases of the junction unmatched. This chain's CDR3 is CASKGTAQWNSPLHF. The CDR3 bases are TGTGCCAGCAAAGGGACAGCTCAGTGGAATTCACCCCTCCACTTT.

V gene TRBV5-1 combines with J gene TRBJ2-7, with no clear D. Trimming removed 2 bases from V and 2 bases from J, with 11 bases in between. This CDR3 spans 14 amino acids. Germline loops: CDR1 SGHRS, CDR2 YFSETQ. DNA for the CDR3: TGCGCCAGCAGCTTACCAGGCCGAACCTACGAGCAGTACTTC. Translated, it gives CASSLPGRTYEQYF.

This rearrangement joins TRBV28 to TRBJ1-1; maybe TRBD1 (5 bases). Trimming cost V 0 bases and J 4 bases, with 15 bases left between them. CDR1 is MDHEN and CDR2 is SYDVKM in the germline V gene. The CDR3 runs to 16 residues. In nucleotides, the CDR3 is TGTGCCAGCAGTTTATGGGAGGAGGGGAGGCGCACTGAAGCTTTCTTT. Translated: CASSLWEEGRRTEAFF.

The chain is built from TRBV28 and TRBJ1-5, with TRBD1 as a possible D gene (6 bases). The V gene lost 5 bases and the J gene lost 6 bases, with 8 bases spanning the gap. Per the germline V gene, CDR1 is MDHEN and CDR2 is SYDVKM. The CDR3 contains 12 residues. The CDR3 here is CASSIRGQPQHF. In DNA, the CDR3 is TGTGCCAGCAGTATCAGGGGTCAGCCCCAGCATTTT.

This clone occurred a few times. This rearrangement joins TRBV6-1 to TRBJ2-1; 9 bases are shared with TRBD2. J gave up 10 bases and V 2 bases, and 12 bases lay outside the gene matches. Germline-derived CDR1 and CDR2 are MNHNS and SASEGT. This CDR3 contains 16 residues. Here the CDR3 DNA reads TGTGCCAGCAGTGAAAGTCAGCGGGGGGACGTCATCGAGCAGTTCTTC. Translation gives CASSESQRGDVIEQFF.

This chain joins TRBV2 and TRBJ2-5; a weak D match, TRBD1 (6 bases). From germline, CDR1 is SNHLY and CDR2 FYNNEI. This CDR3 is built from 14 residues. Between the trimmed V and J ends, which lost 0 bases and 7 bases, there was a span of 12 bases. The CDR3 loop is CASSEALQGSTQYF. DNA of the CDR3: TGTGCCAGCAGTGAAGCGCTTCAGGGGTCGACCCAGTACTTC.

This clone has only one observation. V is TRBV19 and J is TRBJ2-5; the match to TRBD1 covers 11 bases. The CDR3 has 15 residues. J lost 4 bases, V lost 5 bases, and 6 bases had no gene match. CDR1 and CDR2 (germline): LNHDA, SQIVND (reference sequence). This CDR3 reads CASSYLGTGGETQYF. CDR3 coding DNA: TGTGCCAGTAGTTACCTCGGGACAGGGGGAGAGACCCAGTACTTC.

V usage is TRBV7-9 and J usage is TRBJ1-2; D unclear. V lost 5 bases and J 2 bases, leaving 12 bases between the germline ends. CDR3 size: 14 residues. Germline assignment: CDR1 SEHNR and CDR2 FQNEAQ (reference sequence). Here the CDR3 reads CASSTTSGNYGYTF. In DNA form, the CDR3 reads TGTGCCAGCAGCACCACTAGCGGAAACTATGGCTACACCTTC.

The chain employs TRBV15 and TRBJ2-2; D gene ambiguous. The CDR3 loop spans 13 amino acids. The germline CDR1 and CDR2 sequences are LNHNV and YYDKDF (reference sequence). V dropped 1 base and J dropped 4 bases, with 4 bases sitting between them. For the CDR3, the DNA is TGTGCCACCAGCAGAGTGAGCACCGGGGAGCTGTTTTTT. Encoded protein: CATSRVSTGELFF.

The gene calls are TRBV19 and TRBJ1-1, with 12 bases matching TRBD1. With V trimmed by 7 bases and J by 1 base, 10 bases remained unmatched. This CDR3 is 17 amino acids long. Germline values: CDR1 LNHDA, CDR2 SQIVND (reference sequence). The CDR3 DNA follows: TGTGCCAGTAACTCCGGGACAGGGGGCATGAAGAACACTGAAGCTTTCTTT. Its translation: CASNSGTGGMKNTEAFF.